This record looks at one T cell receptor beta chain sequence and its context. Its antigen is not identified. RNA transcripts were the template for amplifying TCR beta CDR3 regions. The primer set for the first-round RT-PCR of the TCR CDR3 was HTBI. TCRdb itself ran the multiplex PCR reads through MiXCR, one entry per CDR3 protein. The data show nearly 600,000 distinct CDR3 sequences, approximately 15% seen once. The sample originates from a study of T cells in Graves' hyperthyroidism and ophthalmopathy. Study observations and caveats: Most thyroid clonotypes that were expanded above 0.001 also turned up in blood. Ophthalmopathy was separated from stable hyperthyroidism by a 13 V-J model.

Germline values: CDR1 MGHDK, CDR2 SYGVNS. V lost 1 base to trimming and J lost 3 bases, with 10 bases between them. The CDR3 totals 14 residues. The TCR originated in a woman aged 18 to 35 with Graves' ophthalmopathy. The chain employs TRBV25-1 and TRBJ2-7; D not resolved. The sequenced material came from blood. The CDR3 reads CASSEFGPYYEQYF. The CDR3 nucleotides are TGTGCCAGCAGTGAATTTGGTCCCTACTACGAGCAGTACTTC.